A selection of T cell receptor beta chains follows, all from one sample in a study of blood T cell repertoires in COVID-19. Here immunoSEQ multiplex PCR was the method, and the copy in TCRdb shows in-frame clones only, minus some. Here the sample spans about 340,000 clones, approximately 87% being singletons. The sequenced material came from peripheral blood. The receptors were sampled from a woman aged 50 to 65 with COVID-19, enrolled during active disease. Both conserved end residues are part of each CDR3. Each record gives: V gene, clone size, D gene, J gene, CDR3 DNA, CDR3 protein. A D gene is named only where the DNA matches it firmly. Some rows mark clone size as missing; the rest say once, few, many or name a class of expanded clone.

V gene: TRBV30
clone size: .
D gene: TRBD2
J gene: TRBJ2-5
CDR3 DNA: TGTGCCTGGAGTCACGGACTAGCGGACCAAGAGACCCAGTACTTC
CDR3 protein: CAWSHGLADQETQYF

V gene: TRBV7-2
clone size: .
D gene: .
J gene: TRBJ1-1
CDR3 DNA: TGTGCCAGCAGCTTAGGAGGGGGGGGACTTATTACTGAAGCTTTCTTT
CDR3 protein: CASSLGGGGLITEAFF

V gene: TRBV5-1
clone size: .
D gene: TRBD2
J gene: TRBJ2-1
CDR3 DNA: TGCGCCAGCGCCGCTAGCGGGAGCTCCTACAATGAGCAGTTCTTC
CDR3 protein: CASAASGSSYNEQFF

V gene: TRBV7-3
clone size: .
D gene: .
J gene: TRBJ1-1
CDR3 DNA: TGTGCCAGCAGCTTACGGAGGGAACCGCAGGGAACCGCAATCTCTGAAGCTTTCTTT
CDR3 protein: CASSLRREPQGTAISEAFF

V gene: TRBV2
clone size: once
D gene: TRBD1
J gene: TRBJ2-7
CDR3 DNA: TGTGCCAGCAGTGAATTGGGACAGGGCAGCGAGCAGTACTTC
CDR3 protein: CASSELGQGSEQYF

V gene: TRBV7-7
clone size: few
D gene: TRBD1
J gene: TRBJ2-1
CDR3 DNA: TGTGCTAGCAGCTTAGATGCAGGGGGCATGGGTGAGCAGTTCTTC
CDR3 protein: CASSLDAGGMGEQFF

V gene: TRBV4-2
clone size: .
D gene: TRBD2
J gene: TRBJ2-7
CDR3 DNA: TGTGCCAGCAGCCAAGGGACTAGCGGGGGTTCTTACGAGCAGTACTTC
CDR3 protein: CASSQGTSGGSYEQYF

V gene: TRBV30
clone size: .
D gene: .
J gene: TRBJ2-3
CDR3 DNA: TGTGCCTGGACCACGGGGGATACGCAGTATTTT
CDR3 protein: CAWTTGDTQYF

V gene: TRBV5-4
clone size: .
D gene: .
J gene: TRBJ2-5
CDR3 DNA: TGTGCCAGCAGCCCCTTAGCGGTGCGGGGAGAAGAGACCCAGTACTTC
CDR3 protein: CASSPLAVRGEETQYF

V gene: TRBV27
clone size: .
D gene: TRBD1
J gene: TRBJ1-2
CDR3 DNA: TGTGCCAGCAGAAACAGGGGGCGGGGGTATGGCTACACCTTC
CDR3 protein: CASRNRGRGYGYTF

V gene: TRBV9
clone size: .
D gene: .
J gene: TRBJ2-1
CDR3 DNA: TGTGCCAGCAGCGTATACCAGGGCGGATGGAATGAGCAGTTCTTC
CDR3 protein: CASSVYQGGWNEQFF

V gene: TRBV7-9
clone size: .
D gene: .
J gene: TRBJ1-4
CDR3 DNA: TGTGCCAGCAGCTTTTCGACTAATGAAAAACTGTTTTTT
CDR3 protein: CASSFSTNEKLFF

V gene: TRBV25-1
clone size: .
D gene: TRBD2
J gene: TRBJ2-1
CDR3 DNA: TGTGCCAGCAGAAACATAGCGGGAGAGGGCTACAATGAGCAGTTCTTC
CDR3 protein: CASRNIAGEGYNEQFF

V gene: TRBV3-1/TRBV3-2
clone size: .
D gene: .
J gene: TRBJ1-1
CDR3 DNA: TGTGCCAGCAGCCCCCGACAAGACACTGAAGCTTTCTTT
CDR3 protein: CASSPRQDTEAFF

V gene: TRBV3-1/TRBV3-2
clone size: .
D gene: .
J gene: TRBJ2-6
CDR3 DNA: TGTGCCAGCAGCCAAGGGGCGGGAACTGGGGCCAACGTCCTGACTTTC
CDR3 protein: CASSQGAGTGANVLTF

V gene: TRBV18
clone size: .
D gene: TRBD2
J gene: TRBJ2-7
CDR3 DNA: TGTGCCAGCTCACCTAGCGGGAGGCGGGGCGAGCAGTACTTC
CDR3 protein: CASSPSGRRGEQYF

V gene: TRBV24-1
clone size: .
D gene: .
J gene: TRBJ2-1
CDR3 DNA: TGTGCCACCAGTGAAGGGGTGGAGAGGGGGGGGAACAATGAGCAGTTCTTC
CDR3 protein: CATSEGVERGGNNEQFF

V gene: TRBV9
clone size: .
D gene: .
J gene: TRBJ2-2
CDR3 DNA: TGTGCCAGCAGCCCAGACGACAGGAACACCGGGGAGCTGTTTTTT
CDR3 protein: CASSPDDRNTGELFF

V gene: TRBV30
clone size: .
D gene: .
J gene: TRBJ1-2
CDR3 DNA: TGTGCCTGCCGCGACGGGTGGATAGGCTACACCTTC
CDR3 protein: CACRDGWIGYTF

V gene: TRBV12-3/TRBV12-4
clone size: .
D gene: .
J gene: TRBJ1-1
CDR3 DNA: TGTGCCAGCAGAGGCCGGGTGAACACTGAAGCTTTCTTT
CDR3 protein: CASRGRVNTEAFF

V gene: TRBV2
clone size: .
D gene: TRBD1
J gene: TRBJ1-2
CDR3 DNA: TGTGCCAGCAGTTTGACAGGGGGCAACGGTGGCTACACCTTC
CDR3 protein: CASSLTGGNGGYTF

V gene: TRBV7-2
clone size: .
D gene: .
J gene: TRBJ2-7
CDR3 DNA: TGTGCCAGCAGCCCGCGGACTCTCTACGAGCAGTACTTC
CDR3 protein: CASSPRTLYEQYF

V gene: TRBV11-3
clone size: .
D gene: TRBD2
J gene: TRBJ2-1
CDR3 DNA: TGTGCCAGCAGCTTAGGACTAGCGGTATCCAATGAGCAGTTCTTC
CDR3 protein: CASSLGLAVSNEQFF

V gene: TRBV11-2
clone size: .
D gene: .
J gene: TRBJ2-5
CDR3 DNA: TGTGCCAGCAGCTTAGGGAGCTACCCAAGGGAGACCCAGTACTTC
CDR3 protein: CASSLGSYPRETQYF

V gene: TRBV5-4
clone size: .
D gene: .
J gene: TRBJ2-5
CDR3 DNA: TGTGCCAGCAGCCCCGGGAAGAAACAAGAGACCCAGTACTTC
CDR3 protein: CASSPGKKQETQYF

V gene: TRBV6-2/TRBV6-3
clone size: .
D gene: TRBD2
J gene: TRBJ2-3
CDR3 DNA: TGTGCCAGCAGTTACTCGACTAGCAGAGCCTACCGCACAGATACGCAGTATTTT
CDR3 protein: CASSYSTSRAYRTDTQYF

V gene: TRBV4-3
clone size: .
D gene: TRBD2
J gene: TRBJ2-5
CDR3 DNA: TGCGCCAGCAGCCAAGATCATCTAACTAGCGGGAGTATCGAGACCCAGTACTTC
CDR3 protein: CASSQDHLTSGSIETQYF

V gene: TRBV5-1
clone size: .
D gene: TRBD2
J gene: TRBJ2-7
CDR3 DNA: TGCGCCAGCAGCTTGTCGAGCGGGAGTTACGAGCAGTACTTC
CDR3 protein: CASSLSSGSYEQYF

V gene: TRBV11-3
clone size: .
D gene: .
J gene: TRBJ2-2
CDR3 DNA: TGTGCCAGCGCCTATGGGGGCTCGAACACCGGGGAGCTGTTTTTT
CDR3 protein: CASAYGGSNTGELFF

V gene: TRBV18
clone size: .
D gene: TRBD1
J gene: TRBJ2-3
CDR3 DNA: TGTGCCAGCTCACACATGGACAGGGGAAGCACAGATACGCAGTATTTT
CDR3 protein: CASSHMDRGSTDTQYF

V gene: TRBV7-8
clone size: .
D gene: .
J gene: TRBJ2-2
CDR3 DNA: TGTGCCAGCAGCTTAGTTAGGGGAGCGGGCTTCACCGGGGAGCTGTTTTTT
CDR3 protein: CASSLVRGAGFTGELFF

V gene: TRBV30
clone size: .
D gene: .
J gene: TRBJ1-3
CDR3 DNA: TGTGCTGCCGCGCGGGTCGAGGAAAACACCATATATTTT
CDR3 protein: CAAARVEENTIYF

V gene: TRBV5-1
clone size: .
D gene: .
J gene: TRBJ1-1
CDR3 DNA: TGCGCCAGCAGCGTCGGCAGACATTCGACTGAAGCTTTCTTT
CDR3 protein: CASSVGRHSTEAFF

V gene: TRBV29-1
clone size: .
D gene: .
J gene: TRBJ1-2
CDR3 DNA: TGCAGCGTTGTAAGGGGCTTGGGCTACACCTTC
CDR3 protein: CSVVRGLGYTF

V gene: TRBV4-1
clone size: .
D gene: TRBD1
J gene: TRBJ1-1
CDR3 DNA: TGCGCCAGCAGCCAAGATCGGACAGGGGTATGGAACACTGAAGCTTTCTTT
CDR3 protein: CASSQDRTGVWNTEAFF

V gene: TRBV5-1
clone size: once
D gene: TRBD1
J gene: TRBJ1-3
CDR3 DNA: TGCGCCAGCAGCACGACGGGACAGGGATCGGGAGGAAACACCATATATTTT
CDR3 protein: CASSTTGQGSGGNTIYF

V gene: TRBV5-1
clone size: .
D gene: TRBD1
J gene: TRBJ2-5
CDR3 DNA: TGCGCCAGCAGCTTCGACAGGGCAGAGACCCAGTACTTC
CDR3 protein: CASSFDRAETQYF

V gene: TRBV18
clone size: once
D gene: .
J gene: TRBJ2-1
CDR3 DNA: TGTGCCAGCTCACAAAGGGAGGTATGGGAGCAGTTCTTC
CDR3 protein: CASSQREVWEQFF

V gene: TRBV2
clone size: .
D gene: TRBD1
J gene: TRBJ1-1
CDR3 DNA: TGTGCCAGCAAGGGGGGGACAGGTCTGCAGAACACTGAAGCTTTCTTT
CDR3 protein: CASKGGTGLQNTEAFF

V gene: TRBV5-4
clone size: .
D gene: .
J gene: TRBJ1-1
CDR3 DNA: TGTGCCAGCAGGATGGGGGGGAACACTGAAGCTTTCTTT
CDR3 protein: CASRMGGNTEAFF

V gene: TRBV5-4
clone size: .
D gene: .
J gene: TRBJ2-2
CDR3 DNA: TGTGCCAGCAGCTTGTTACAGGGTGCGACCGGGGAGCTGTTTTTT
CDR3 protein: CASSLLQGATGELFF

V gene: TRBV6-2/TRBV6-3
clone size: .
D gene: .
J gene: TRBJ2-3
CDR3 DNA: TGTGCCAGCAGTCTAGACAGTGTCACAGATACGCAGTATTTT
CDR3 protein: CASSLDSVTDTQYF

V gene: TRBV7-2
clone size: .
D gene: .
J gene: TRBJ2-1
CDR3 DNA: TGTGCCAGCAGCTTCCGGGAAGATCTATTCAATGAGCAGTTCTTC
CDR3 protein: CASSFREDLFNEQFF

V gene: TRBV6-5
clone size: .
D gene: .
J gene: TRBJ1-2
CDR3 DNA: TGTGCCAGCCGACCCACTGGGGGGTTTGGCTACACCTTC
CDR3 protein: CASRPTGGFGYTF

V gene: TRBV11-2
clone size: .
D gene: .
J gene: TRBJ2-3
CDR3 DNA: TGTGCCAGCAGCGCAGAAGTAGGAGGGACAGATACGCAGTATTTT
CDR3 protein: CASSAEVGGTDTQYF

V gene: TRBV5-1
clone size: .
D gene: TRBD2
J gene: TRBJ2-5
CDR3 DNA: TGCGCCAGCAGCTTGGGAGGTGCAGCGGGAGGAGAGACCCAGTACTTC
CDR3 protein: CASSLGGAAGGETQYF

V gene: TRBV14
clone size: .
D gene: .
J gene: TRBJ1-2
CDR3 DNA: TGTGCCAGCAGCCAAGCAGCAGGGAACTATGGCTACACCTTC
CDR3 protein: CASSQAAGNYGYTF

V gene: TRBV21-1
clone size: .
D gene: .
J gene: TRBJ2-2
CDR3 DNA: TGTGCCAGCAGCAGAACGGGTAGCGGGGTGATCGGGGAGCTGTTTTTT
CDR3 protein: CASSRTGSGVIGELFF

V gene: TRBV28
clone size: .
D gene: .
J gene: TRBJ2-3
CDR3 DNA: TGTGCCAGCAGTGGGACACGGGAGCAGTATTTT
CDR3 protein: CASSGTREQYF

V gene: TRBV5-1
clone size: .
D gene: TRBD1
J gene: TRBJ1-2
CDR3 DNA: TGCGCCAGCAGCGGGGCCTCCGGGACAGTGAACTATGGCTACACCTTC
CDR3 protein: CASSGASGTVNYGYTF